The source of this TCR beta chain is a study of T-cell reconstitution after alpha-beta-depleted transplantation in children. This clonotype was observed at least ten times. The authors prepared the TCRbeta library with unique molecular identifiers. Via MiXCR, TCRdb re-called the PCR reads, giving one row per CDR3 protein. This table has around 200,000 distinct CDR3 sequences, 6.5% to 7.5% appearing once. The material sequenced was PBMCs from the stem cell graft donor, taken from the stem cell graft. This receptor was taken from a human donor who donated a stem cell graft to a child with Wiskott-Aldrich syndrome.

The CDR3 bases are TGCGCCAGCAGCCCTCAGGGGGCGGCGCAGTACTTC. Residues: CASSPQGAAQYF. The rearrangement links TRBV5-1 to TRBJ2-7; TRBD1 matches 8 bases. The trim removed 4 bases at V and 9 bases at J, leaving 6 bases unmatched. Germline V CDR1 and CDR2: SGHRS, YFSETQ. The CDR3 loop spans 12 amino acids.